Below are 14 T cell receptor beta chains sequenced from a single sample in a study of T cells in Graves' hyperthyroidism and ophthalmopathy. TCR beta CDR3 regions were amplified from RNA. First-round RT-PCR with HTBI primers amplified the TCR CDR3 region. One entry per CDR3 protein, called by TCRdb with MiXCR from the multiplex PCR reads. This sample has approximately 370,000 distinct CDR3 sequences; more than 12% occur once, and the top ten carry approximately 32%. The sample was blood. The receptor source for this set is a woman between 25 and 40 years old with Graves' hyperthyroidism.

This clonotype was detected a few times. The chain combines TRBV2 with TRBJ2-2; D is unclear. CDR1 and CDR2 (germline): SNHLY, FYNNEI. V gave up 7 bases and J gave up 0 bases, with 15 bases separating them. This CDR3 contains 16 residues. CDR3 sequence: CASTLNSGTNTGELFF. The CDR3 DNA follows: TGTGCCAGCACCCTTAACTCGGGCACGAACACCGGGGAGCTGTTTTTT.

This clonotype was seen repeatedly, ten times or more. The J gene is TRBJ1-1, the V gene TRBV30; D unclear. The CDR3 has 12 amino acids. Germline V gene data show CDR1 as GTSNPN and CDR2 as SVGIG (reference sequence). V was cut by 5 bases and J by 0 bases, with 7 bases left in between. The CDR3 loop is CAWGELNTEAFF. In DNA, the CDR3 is TGTGCCTGGGGGGAGTTGAACACTGAAGCTTTCTTT.

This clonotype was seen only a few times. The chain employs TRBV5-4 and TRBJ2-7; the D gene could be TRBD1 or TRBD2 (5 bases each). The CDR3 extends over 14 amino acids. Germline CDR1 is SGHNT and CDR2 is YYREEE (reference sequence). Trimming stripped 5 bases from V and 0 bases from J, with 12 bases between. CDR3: CASSWDGYSYEQYF. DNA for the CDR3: TGTGCCAGCAGTTGGGACGGCTACTCCTACGAGCAGTACTTC.

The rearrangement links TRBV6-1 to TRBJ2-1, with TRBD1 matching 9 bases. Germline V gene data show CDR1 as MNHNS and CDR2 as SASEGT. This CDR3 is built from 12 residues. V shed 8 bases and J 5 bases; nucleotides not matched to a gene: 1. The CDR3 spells CASHRGHNEQFF. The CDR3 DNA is TGTGCCAGCCACAGGGGGCACAATGAGCAGTTCTTC.

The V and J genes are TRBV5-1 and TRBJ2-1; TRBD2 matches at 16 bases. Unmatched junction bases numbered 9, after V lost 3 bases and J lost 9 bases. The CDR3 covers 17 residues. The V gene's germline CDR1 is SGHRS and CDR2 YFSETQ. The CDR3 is CASSYGQGLAGGFEQFF. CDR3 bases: TGCGCCAGCAGCTATGGACAGGGACTAGCGGGAGGGTTTGAGCAGTTCTTC.

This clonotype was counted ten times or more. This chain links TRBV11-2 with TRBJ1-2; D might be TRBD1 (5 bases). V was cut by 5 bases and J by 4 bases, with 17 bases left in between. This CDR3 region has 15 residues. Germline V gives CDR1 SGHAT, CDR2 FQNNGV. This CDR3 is CASSPRGALGYGYTF. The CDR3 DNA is TGTGCCAGCAGCCCCCGGGGCGCCCTCGGCTATGGCTACACCTTC.

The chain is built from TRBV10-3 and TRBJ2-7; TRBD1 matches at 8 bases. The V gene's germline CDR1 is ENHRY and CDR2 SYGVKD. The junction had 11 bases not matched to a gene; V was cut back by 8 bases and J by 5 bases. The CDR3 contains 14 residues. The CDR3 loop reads CAIGTGQGVNEQYF. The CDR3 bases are TGTGCCATCGGAACAGGACAGGGCGTCAACGAGCAGTACTTC.

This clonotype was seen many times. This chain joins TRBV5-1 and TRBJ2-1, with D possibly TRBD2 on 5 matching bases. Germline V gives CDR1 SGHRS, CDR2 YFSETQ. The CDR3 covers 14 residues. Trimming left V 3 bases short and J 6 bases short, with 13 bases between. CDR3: CASSSGSEGNEQFF. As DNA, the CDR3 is TGCGCCAGCAGCTCCGGGTCCGAGGGCAATGAGCAGTTCTTC.

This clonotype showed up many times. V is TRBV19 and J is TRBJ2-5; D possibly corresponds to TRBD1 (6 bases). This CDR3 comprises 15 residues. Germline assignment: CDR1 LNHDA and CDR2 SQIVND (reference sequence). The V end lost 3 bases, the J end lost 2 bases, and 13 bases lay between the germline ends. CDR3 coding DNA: TGTGCCAGTAGTATCCTCGGGGACATTCAAGAGACCCAGTACTTC. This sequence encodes CASSILGDIQETQYF. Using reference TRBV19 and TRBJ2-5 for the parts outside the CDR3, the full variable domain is DGGITQSPKYLFRKEGQNVTLSCEQNLNHDAMYWYRQDPGQGLRLIYYSQIVNDFQKGDIAEGYSVSREKKESFPLTVTSAQKNPTAFYLCASSILGDIQETQYFGPGTRLLVL.

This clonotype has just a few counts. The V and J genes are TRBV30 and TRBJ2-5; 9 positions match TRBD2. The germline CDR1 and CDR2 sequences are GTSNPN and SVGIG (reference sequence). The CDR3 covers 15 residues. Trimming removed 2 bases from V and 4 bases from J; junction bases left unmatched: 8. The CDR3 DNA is TGTGCCTGGAGTACTAGCGGGTGGGACAGAGAGACCCAGTACTTC. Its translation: CAWSTSGWDRETQYF.

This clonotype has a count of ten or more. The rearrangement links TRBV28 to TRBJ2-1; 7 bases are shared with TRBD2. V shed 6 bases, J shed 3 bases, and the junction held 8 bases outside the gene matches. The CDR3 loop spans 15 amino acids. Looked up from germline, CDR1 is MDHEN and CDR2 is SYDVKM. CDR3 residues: CASSWAAGIYNEQFF. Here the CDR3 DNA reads TGTGCCAGCAGCTGGGCAGCGGGGATCTACAATGAGCAGTTCTTC. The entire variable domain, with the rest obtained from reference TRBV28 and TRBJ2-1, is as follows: DVKVTQSSRYLVKRTGEKVFLECVQDMDHENMFWYRQDPGLGLRLIYFSYDVKMKEKGDIPEGYSVSREKKERFSLILESASTNQTSMYLCASSWAAGIYNEQFFGPGTRLTVL.

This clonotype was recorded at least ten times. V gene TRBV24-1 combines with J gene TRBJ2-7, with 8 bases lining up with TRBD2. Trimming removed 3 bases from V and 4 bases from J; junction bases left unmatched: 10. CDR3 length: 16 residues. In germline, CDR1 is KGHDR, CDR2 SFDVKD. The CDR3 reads CATSDPAGGTPYEQYF. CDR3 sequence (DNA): TGTGCCACCAGTGATCCCGCGGGAGGAACCCCTTACGAGCAGTACTTC.

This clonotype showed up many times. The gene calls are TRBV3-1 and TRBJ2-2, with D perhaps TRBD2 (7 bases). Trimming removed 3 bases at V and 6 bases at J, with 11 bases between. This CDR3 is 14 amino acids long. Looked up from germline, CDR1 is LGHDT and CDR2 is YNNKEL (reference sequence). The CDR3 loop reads CASSHGGRSGELFF. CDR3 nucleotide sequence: TGTGCCAGCAGCCACGGGGGGCGGTCCGGGGAGCTGTTTTTT.

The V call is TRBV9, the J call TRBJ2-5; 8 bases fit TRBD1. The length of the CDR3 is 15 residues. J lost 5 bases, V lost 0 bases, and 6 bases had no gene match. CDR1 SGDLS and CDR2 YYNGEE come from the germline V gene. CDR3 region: CASSVVGRGRETQYF. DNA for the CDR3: TGTGCCAGCAGCGTAGTTGGCAGGGGGCGGGAGACCCAGTACTTC.